This TCR beta chain was obtained from a study of human T cells and chemical hapten exposure. Trimming stripped 3 bases from V and 1 base from J, with 11 bases between. The CDR3 is 15 amino acids. CDR1 and CDR2 (germline): MNHEY, SMNVEV (reference sequence). The time point here: pre-sensitization, week 0. Treatment indicated: therapeutic diphenylcyclopropenone sensitization with weekly scalp DPC. TCRdb redid the calling of the RACE reads with MiXCR, one entry per CDR3 protein. The sample holds roughly 81,000 distinct CDR3 sequences, 8.5% seen once. The TCR originated in a man aged 35 to 55 with alopecia areata. Some clones in this sample may be carry-over from other donors' samples. Sequences were derived from whole blood, sampled in connection with sensitization to the hapten diphenylcyclopropenone (DPC). This sequence joins TRBV27 and TRBJ2-3; D not resolved. DNA of the CDR3: TGTGCCAGCAGTTTGGTGAGACCCCGCACAGATACGCAGTATTTT. Its translation is CASSLVRPRTDTQYF.